Presented here are 22 T cell receptor beta chains from one specimen sequenced in a study of shared clonotypes between healthy human individuals. Libraries were prepared by immunoSEQ multiplex PCR; TCRdb keeps only in-frame clonotypes and omits some of them. The table has about 2.3 million clones, approximately 95% seen once. Sequenced input: naive CD4+ T cells from PBMCs. Subset denoted: CD45RA+ positively selected. These TCRs come from a man younger than 35 in good health. Some clones in this sample may be carry-over from other donors' samples.

This chain joins TRBV15 and TRBJ2-7, with 8 bases matching TRBD1. CDR3 length: 15 residues. Per germline, CDR1 LNHNV and CDR2 YYDKDF (reference sequence). V gave up 0 bases and J gave up 3 bases; unmatched junction bases: 4. The CDR3 loop is CATSRDRGQVYEQYF. As DNA, the CDR3 is TGTGCCACCAGCAGAGATCGGGGACAGGTCTACGAGCAGTACTTC.

Of note for this clone: Additional DNA sequences in this sample encode the identical CDR3. The rearrangement joins TRBV5-1 to TRBJ2-3, with D maybe TRBD2 (5 bases). The germline CDR1 and CDR2 sequences are SGHRS and YFSETQ. The CDR3 sequence is 15 residues long. The V end lost 4 bases, the J end lost 3 bases, and 15 bases lay between the germline ends. CDR3 nucleotides: TGCGCCAGCAGCCCGGACCCCTCGGGAACAGATACGCAGTATTTT. Translated: CASSPDPSGTDTQYF.

The V gene is TRBV14, the J gene TRBJ1-1; 9 nucleotides line up with TRBD1. The CDR3 is made up of 20 amino acids. V lost 4 bases and J lost 6; bases outside the gene matches: 24. CDR1 SGHDN and CDR2 FVKESK come from the germline V gene. CDR3 coding DNA: TGTGCCAGCAGCCCGAACGCCCACTCCGCCCTAAACAGGGGGCTCTCTGAAGCTTTCTTT. It is translated as CASSPNAHSALNRGLSEAFF.

CDR3 residues: CASSLPVRYEQYF. CDR3 nucleotides: TGTGCCAGCAGTTTACCCGTTCGCTACGAGCAGTACTTC. The chain uses TRBV28 and TRBJ2-7; D is uncertain. Germline V CDR1 and CDR2: MDHEN, SYDVKM. The V gene lost 2 bases and the J gene lost 3 bases, with 8 bases spanning the gap. The CDR3 has 13 residues.

Of note for this clone: Other DNA sequences from this sample encode an identical CDR3 as well. This chain links TRBV5-4 with TRBJ2-7; D gene uncertain. This CDR3 has 12 amino acids. Germline CDR1 is SGHNT and CDR2 is YYREEE (reference sequence). V lost 2 bases to trimming and J lost 4 bases, with 7 bases between them. The CDR3 region is CASSLRGYEQYF. CDR3 DNA sequence: TGTGCCAGCAGCTTACGAGGTTACGAGCAGTACTTC. Supplemented by reference TRBV5-4 and TRBJ2-7, the full variable domain reads ETGVTQSPTHLIKTRGQQVTLRCSSQSGHNTVSWYQQALGQGPQFIFQYYREEENGRGNFPPRFSGLQFPNYSSELNVNALELDDSALYLCASSLRGYEQYFGPGTRLTVT.

The J gene is TRBJ2-2, the V gene TRBV28; 11 positions agree with TRBD2. CDR1 and CDR2 from the germline V gene are MDHEN and SYDVKM. J lost 5 bases, V lost 9 bases, and 2 bases had no gene match. CDR3 length: 13 amino acids. The CDR3: CASWTSGTGELFF. The CDR3 DNA sequence: TGTGCCAGTTGGACTAGCGGGACCGGGGAGCTGTTTTTT.

The chain couples TRBV7-9 to TRBJ1-5, with a possible D match to TRBD1 (6 bases). V dropped 5 bases and J dropped 5 bases, with 13 bases sitting between them. CDR1 is SEHNR, CDR2 FQNEAQ, per germline (reference sequence). This CDR3 spans 14 amino acids. As DNA, the CDR3 is TGTGCCAGCAGCCACAGGGATTGGGATCAGCCCCAGCATTTT. Protein: CASSHRDWDQPQHF.

Comments on this clone: Other DNA sequences in the sample encode the same CDR3. J is TRBJ1-5 and V is TRBV9; possibly TRBD1 for D (5 bases). Germline lookup yields CDR1 SGDLS and CDR2 YYNGEE. The CDR3 length is 15 residues. The V gene lost 0 bases and the J gene lost 1 base, with 8 bases spanning the gap. Here the CDR3 reads CASSVGQGSNQPQHF. In nucleotides, the CDR3 is TGTGCCAGCAGCGTAGGCCAGGGAAGCAATCAGCCCCAGCATTTT.

J is TRBJ2-2 and V is TRBV27; TRBD2 matches 8 bases. Germline values: CDR1 MNHEY, CDR2 SMNVEV (reference sequence). The CDR3 has 15 amino acids. The V gene end was trimmed by 7 bases and the J gene end by 4 bases; junction bases not matched to a gene: 8. CDR3 nucleotides: TGTGCCAGCACCAACGGGGGGGCAGGCACCGGGGAGCTGTTTTTT. Protein: CASTNGGAGTGELFF.

The chain has TRBV5-4 and TRBJ2-7, with 7 bases aligning to TRBD2. Germline lookup yields CDR1 SGHNT and CDR2 YYREEE (reference sequence). V lost 4 bases and J lost 0; bases outside the gene matches: 4. The CDR3 runs to 14 residues. The CDR3 sequence is CASSPGGGSYEQYF. Here the CDR3 DNA reads TGTGCCAGCAGCCCCGGCGGGGGCTCCTACGAGCAGTACTTC.

This chain joins TRBV15 and TRBJ2-5; 11 bases line up with TRBD2. CDR3 length equals 16 residues. Germline CDR1 is LNHNV and CDR2 is YYDKDF (reference sequence). Trimming took 0 bases from V and 7 from J; bases not matched to a gene: 7. CDR3 bases: TGTGCCACCAGCAGAGACCAAACTAGCGGGAGCGTGACCCAGTACTTC. It encodes CATSRDQTSGSVTQYF.

The V gene is TRBV28, the J gene TRBJ2-1; weak D call: TRBD2 (6 bases). Germline CDR1 MDHEN, CDR2 SYDVKM. V was cut by 5 bases and J by 10 bases, with 12 bases left in between. The CDR3 has 12 residues. CDR3 region: CASSREYREQFF. The CDR3 DNA reads as TGTGCCAGCAGTCGGGAGTACCGGGAGCAGTTCTTC.

V gene TRBV9 combines with J gene TRBJ2-5, with 12 bases lining up with TRBD2. Looked up from germline, CDR1 is SGDLS and CDR2 is YYNGEE. V lost 3 bases to trimming and J lost 3 bases; unmatched junction nucleotides: 3. This CDR3 region has 15 residues. DNA of the CDR3: TGTGCCAGCAGCGCTTCTAGCGGGAGGGAAGAGACCCAGTACTTC. This encodes CASSASSGREETQYF.

The genes are TRBV9 and TRBJ2-1; D gene ambiguous. Germline V gives CDR1 SGDLS, CDR2 YYNGEE. Trimming removed 0 bases from V and 0 bases from J, with 10 bases in between. CDR3 length equals 16 residues. CDR3: CASSVALVSSYNEQFF. CDR3 bases: TGTGCCAGCAGCGTAGCCCTGGTTTCCTCCTACAATGAGCAGTTCTTC.

V is TRBV5-1 and J is TRBJ2-4, with D maybe TRBD2 (5 bases). Germline V CDR1 and CDR2: SGHRS, YFSETQ. With 5 bases removed from V and 8 bases from J, the gap between germline ends came to 17 bases. CDR3 length equals 14 residues. The CDR3 protein is CASSLQQLGDIQYF. The CDR3 DNA reads as TGCGCCAGCAGTCTACAACAACTCGGGGACATTCAGTACTTC.

The genes are TRBV5-1 and TRBJ1-2, with 10 bases fitting TRBD1. V lost 1 base, J lost 6 bases, and 9 bases stayed unmatched. The germline V gene encodes CDR1 SGHRS and CDR2 YFSETQ. CDR3 length: 16 residues. The CDR3 DNA is TGCGCCAGCAGCTTGACCCGACAGGGGGCACCCCATGGCTACACCTTC. It codes for CASSLTRQGAPHGYTF.

V and J are TRBV15 and TRBJ2-1; 11 positions agree with TRBD2. Germline-derived CDR1 and CDR2 are LNHNV and YYDKDF (reference sequence). The trim removed 8 bases at V and 0 bases at J, leaving 0 bases unmatched. The CDR3 extends over 14 amino acids. CDR3 sequence: CATGLAGSYNEQFF. In DNA form, the CDR3 reads TGTGCCACCGGACTAGCGGGCTCCTACAATGAGCAGTTCTTC.

V usage is TRBV5-6 and J usage is TRBJ1-3, with D tentatively TRBD1 (6 bases). The V and J ends lost 0 bases and 0 bases respectively, with 13 bases between them. The length of the CDR3 is 17 residues. Germline lookup yields CDR1 SGHDT and CDR2 YYEEEE. CDR3: CASSLGPTGFSGNTIYF. The DNA of the CDR3 is TGTGCCAGCAGCTTGGGGCCCACAGGGTTCTCTGGAAACACCATATATTTT.

V is TRBV30 and J is TRBJ2-3, with 11 positions matching TRBD2. Per germline, CDR1 GTSNPN and CDR2 SVGIG (reference sequence). The CDR3 runs 14 residues. The V gene end was trimmed by 5 bases and the J gene end by 4 bases; junction bases not matched to a gene: 5. CDR3 in DNA: TGTGCCTGGGATACTAGCGGGAGTGCAGATACGCAGTATTTT. It yields the protein CAWDTSGSADTQYF.

This clone has a single count. The chain employs TRBV28 and TRBJ2-1, with 7 nucleotides matching TRBD2. Germline V gene sequence: CDR1 MDHEN, CDR2 SYDVKM. V lost 2 bases and J lost 9; bases outside the gene matches: 13. CDR3 length: 16 residues. The CDR3 is CASSLKSTSPPPEQFF. The DNA for the CDR3 is TGTGCCAGCAGTTTAAAGTCGACTAGCCCCCCTCCTGAGCAGTTCTTC.

The genes are TRBV6-1 and TRBJ2-3, with 10 bases identical to TRBD1. The germline gives CDR1 MNHNS, CDR2 SASEGT. The CDR3 is made up of 16 amino acids. V dropped 1 base and J dropped 2; count of bases not matched to a gene: 3. The CDR3 sequence: CASSEVGTGATDTQYF. In DNA form, the CDR3 reads TGTGCCAGCAGTGAAGTGGGGACAGGGGCCACAGATACGCAGTATTTT.

The gene calls are TRBV5-4 and TRBJ1-2; a possible D gene is TRBD1 (6 bases). From germline, CDR1 is SGHNT and CDR2 YYREEE (reference sequence). Deletions cut 2 bases from V and 1 base from J, with 9 bases between. CDR3 size: 14 residues. The DNA of the CDR3 is TGTGCCAGCAGCTTCCAACAGGGTAACTATGGCTACACCTTC. Protein product: CASSFQQGNYGYTF. Variable domain in full (rest from reference TRBV5-4 and TRBJ1-2): ETGVTQSPTHLIKTRGQQVTLRCSSQSGHNTVSWYQQALGQGPQFIFQYYREEENGRGNFPPRFSGLQFPNYSSELNVNALELDDSALYLCASSFQQGNYGYTFGSGTRLTVV.